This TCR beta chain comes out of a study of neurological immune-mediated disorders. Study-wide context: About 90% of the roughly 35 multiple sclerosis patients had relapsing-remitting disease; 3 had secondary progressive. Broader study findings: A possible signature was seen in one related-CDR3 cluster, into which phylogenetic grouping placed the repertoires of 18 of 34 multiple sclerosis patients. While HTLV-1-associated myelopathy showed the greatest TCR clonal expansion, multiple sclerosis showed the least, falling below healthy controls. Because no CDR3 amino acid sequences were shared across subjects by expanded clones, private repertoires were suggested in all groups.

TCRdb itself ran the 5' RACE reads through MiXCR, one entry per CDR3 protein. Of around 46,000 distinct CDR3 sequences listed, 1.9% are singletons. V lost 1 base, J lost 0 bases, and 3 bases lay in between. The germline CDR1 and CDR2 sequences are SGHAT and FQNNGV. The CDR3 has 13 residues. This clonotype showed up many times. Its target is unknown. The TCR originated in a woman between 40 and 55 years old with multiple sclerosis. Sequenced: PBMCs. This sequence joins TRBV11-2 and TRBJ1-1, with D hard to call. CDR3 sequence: CASSLAMNTEAFF. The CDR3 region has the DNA TGTGCCAGCAGCTTAGCAATGAACACTGAAGCTTTCTTT.